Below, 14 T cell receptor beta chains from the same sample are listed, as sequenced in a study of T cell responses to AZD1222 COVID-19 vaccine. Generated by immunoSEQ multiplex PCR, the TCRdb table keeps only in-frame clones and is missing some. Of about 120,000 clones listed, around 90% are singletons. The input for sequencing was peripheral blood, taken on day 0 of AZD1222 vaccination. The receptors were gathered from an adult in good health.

This CDR3 is CASSRRAVPKSSGNTIYF. The CDR3 DNA sequence: TGTGCCAGCAGCCGCAGAGCGGTACCTAAGAGCTCTGGAAACACCATATATTTT. V and J are TRBV5-6 and TRBJ1-3; no reliable D call. Germline V CDR1 and CDR2: SGHDT, YYEEEE. V was pared by 4 bases and J by 0 bases, with 20 bases between. The CDR3 extends over 18 amino acids.

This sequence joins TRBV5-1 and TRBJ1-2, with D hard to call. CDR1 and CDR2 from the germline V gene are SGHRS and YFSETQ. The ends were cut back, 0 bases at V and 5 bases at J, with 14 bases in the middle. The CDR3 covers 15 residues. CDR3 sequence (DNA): TGCGCCAGCAGCTTGGCTCCTCAAAAGAAGTATGGCTACACCTTC. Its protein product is CASSLAPQKKYGYTF.

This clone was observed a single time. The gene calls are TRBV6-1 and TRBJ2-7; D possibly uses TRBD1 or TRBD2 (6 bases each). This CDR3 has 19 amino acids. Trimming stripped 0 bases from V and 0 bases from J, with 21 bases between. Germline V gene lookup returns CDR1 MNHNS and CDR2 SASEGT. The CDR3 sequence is CASSEALGHLGGISYEQYF. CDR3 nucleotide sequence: TGTGCCAGCAGTGAAGCGCTGGGACATCTAGGGGGGATCTCCTACGAGCAGTACTTC.

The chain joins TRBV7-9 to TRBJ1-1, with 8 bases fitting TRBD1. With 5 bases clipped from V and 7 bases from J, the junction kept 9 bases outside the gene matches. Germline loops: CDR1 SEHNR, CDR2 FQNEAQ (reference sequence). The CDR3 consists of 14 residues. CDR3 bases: TGTGCCAGCAGCCTGGGACAGGAATGGGTTGAAGCTTTCTTT. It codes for CASSLGQEWVEAFF.

Written as DNA, the CDR3 is TGTGCCAGTAGTCCGACCTTATTCTATGGCTACACCTTC. It codes for CASSPTLFYGYTF. J is TRBJ1-2 and V is TRBV19; unclear D gene. The V end lost 5 bases, the J end lost 4 bases, and 11 bases lay between the germline ends. Looked up from germline, CDR1 is LNHDA and CDR2 is SQIVND (reference sequence). CDR3 length: 13 amino acids.

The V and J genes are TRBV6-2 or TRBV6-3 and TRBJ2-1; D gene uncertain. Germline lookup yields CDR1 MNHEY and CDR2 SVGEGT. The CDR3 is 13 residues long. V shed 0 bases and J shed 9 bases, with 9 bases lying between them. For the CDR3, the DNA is TGTGCCAGCAGTTACTCGTCCTACGGTGAGCAGTTCTTC. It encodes CASSYSSYGEQFF.

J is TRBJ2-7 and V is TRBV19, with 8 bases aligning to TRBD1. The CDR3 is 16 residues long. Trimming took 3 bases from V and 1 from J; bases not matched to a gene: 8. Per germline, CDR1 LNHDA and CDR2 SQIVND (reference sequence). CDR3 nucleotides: TGTGCCAGTAGTATCTCGGGCACAGGGGGTTCCTACGAGCAGTACTTC. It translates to CASSISGTGGSYEQYF.

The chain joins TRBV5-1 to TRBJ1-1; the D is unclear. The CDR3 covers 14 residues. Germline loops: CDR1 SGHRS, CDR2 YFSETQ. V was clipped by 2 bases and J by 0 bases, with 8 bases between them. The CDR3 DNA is TGCGCCAGCAGCTTTGACGCAATGAACACTGAAGCTTTCTTT. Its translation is CASSFDAMNTEAFF.

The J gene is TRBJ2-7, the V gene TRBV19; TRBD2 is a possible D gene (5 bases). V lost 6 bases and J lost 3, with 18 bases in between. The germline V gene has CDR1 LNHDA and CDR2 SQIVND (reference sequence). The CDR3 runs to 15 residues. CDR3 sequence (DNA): TGTGCCAGTAGCCGTCAGGCGGCTAGCAGCTACGAGCAGTACTTC. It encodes CASSRQAASSYEQYF.

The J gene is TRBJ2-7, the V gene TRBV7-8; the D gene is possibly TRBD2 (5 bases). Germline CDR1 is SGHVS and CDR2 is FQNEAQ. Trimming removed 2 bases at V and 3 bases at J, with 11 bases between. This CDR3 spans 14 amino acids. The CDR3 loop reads CASSLLEVGYEQYF. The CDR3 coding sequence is TGTGCCAGCAGCTTACTGGAGGTGGGCTACGAGCAGTACTTC.

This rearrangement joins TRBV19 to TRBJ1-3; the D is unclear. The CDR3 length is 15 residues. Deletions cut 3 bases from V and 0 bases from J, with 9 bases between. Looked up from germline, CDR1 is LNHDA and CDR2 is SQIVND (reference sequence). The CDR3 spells CASSIFTVSGNTIYF. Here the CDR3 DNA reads TGTGCCAGTAGTATCTTCACGGTCTCTGGAAACACCATATATTTT.

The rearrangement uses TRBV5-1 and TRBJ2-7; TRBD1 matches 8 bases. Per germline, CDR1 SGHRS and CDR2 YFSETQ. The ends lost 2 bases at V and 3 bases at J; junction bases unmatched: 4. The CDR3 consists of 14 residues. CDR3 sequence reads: CASSLRTGNYEQYF. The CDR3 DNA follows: TGCGCCAGCAGCTTAAGGACAGGGAACTACGAGCAGTACTTC. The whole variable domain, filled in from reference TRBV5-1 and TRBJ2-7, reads KAGVTQTPRYLIKTRGQQVTLSCSPISGHRSVSWYQQTPGQGLQFLFEYFSETQRNKGNFPGRFSGRQFSNSRSEMNVSTLELGDSALYLCASSLRTGNYEQYFGPGTRLTVT.

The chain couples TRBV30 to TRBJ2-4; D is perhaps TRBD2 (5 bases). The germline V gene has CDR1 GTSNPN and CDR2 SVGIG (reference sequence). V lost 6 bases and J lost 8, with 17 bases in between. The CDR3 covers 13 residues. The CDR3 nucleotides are TGTGCCTGCCTCCAGCGGCTCCAGGACATTCAGTACTTC. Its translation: CACLQRLQDIQYF.

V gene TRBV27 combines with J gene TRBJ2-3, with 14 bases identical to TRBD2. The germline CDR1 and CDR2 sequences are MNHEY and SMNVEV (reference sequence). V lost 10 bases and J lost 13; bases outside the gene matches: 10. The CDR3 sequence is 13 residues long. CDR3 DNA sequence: TGTGCCATTGGGACTAGCGGGAGTGGGAAGGAGTATTTT. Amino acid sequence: CAIGTSGSGKEYF.